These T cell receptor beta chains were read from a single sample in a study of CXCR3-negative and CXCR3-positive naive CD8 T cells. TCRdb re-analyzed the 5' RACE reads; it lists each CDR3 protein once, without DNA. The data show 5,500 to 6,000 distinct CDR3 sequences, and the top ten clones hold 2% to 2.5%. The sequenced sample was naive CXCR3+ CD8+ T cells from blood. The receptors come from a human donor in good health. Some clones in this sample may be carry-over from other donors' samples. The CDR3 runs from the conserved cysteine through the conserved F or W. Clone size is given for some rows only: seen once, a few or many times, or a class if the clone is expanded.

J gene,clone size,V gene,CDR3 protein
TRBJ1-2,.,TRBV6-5,CASSYPHGGYTF
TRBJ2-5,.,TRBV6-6,CASSFYGPLETQYF
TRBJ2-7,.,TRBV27,CASSLTSGGSEQYF
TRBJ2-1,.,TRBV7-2,CASRLTPSGFYNEQFF
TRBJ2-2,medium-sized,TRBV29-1,CSAARDMNTGELFF
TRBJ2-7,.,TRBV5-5,CASSLGQGFYEQYF
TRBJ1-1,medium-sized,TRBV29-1,CSGADRGSTEAFF
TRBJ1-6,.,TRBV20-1,CSASGDRRYSPLHF
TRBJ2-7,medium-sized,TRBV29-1,CSVRTGITYEQYF
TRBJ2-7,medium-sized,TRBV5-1,CASSLAPEQYF
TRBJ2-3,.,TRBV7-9,CASSFTDTQYF
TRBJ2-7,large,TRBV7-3,CASSLAIAGGSYEQYF
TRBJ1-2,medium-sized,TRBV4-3,CASSQRGDSYYGYTF
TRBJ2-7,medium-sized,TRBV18,CASSVGGIYEQYF
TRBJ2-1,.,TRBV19,CASAPESSYNEQFF
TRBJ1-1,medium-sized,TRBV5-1,CASSLNGRITEAFF
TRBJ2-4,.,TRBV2,CASSESWVQYF
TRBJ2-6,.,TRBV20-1,CSARDLRGSGANVLTF
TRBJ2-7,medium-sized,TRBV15,CATSRDTESYEQYF
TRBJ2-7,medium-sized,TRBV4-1,CASSLGLIYEQYF
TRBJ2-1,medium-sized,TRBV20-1,CSAIFGAYNEQFF
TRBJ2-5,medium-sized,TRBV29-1,CSGRDRSGTYQETQYF
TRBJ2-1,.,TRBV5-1,CASSLAGDTYNEQFF
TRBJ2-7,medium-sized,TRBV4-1,CASSLEGSYEQYF
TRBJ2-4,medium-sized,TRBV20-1,CSARVPPYLAKNIQYF
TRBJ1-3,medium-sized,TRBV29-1,CSVETRSGNTIYF
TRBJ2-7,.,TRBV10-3,CAISGGSSYEQYF
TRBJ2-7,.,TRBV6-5,CASSSSGTAYEQYF
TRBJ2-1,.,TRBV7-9,CASSPSGMDEQFF
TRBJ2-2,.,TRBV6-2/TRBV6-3,CASSYDGWAGTGELFF
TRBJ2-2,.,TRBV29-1,CSVEIRGELNTGELFF
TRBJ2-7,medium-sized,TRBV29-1,CSVVRKGSYEQYF
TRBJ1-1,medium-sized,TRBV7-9,CASSLGGRTNTEAFF